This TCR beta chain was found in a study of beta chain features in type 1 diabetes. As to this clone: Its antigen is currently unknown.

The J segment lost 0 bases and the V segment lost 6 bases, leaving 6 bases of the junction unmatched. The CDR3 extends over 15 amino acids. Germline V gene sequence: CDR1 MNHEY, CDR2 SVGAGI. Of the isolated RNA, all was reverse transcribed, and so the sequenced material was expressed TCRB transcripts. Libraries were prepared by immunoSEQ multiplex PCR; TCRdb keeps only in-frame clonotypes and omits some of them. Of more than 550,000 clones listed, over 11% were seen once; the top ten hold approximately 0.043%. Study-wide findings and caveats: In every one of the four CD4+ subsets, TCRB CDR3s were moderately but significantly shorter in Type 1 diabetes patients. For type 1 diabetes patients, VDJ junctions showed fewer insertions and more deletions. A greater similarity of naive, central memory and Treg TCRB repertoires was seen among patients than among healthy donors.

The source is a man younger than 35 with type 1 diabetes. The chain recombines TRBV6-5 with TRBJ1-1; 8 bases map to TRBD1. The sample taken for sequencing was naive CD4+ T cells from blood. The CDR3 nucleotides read TGTGCCAGCAGGGCTAGACAGGGGATGAACACTGAAGCTTTCTTT. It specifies CASRARQGMNTEAFF.